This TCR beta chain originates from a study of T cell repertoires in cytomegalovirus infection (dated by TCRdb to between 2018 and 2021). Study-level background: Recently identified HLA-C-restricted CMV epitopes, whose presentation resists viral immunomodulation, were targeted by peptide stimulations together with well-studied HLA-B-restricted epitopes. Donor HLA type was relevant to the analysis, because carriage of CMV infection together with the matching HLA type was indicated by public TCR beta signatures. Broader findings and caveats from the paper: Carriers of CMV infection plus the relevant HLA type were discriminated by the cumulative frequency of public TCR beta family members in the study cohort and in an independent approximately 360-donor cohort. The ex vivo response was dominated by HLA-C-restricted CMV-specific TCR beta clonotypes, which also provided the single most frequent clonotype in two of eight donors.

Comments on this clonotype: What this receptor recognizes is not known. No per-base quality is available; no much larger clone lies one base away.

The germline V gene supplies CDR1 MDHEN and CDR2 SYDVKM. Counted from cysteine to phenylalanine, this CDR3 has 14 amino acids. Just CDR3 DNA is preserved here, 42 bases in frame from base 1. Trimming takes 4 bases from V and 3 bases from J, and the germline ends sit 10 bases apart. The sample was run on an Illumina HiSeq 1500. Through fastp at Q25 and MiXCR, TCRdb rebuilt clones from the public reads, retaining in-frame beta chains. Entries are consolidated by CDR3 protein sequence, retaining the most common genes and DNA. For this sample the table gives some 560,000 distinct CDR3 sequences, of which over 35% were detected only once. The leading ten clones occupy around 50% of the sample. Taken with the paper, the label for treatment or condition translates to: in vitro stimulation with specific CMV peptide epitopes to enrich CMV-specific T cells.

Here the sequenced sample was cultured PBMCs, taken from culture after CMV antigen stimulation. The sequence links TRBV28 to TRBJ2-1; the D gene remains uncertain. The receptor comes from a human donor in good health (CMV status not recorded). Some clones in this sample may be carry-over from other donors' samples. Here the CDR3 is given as CASSSGGNYNEQFF. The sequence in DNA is TGTGCCAGCAGTTCTGGCGGAAACTACAATGAGCAGTTCTTC.